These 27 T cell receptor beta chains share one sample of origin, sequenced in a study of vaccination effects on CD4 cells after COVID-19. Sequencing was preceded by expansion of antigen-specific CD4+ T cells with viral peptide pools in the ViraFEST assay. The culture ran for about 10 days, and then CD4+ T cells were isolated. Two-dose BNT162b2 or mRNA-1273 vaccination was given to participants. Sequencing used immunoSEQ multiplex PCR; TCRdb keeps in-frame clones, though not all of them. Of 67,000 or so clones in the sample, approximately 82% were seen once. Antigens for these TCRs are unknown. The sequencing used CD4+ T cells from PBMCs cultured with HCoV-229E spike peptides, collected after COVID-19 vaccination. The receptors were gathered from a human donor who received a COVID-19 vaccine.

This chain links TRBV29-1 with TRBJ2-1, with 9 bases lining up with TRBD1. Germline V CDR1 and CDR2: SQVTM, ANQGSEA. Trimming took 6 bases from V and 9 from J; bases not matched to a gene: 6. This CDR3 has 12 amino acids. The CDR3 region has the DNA TGCAGCGTCCAAGGGACAGGGATTGAGCAGTTCTTC. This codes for CSVQGTGIEQFF.

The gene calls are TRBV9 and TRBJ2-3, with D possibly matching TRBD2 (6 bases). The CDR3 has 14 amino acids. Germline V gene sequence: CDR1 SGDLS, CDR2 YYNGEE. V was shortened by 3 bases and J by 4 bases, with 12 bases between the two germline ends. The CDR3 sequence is CASSARLGADTQYF. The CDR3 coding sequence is TGTGCCAGCAGCGCGAGACTAGGCGCAGATACGCAGTATTTT. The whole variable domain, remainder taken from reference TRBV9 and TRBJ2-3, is DSGVTQTPKHLITATGQRVTLRCSPRSGDLSVYWYQQSLDQGLQFLIQYYNGEERAKGNILERFSAQQFPDLHSELNLSSLELGDSALYFCASSARLGADTQYFGPGTRLTVL.

In DNA form, the CDR3 reads TGTGCCAGCAGCCAAGCGTCGGTTGCGGGGCAGTTCTTC. Protein: CASSQASVAGQFF. The rearrangement joins TRBV3-1 (or the pseudogene TRBV3-2) to TRBJ2-1; a possible D gene is TRBD2 (5 bases). Trimming took 1 base from V and 12 from J, leaving 13 bases between them. Germline values: CDR1 LGHDT, CDR2 YNNKEL (reference sequence). This CDR3 spans 13 amino acids.

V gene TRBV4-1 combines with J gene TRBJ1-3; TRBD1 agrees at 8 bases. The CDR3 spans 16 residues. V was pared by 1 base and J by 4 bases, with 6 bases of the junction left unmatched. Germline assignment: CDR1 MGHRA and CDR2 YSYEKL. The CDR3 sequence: CASSQGQGSSGNTIYF. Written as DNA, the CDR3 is TGCGCCAGCAGCCAAGGACAGGGGTCGAGCGGAAACACCATATATTTT.

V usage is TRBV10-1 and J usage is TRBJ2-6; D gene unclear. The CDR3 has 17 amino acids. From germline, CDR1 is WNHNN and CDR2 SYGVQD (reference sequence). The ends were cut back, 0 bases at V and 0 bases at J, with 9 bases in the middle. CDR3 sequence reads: CASSESMGHSGANVLTF. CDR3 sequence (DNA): TGCGCCAGCAGTGAGTCGATGGGTCACTCTGGGGCCAACGTCCTGACTTTC.

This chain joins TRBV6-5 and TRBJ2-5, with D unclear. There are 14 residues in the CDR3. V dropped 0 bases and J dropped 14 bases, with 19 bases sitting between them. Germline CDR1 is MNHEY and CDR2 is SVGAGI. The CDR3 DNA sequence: TGTGCCAGCAGTTACTCGAGTACGGGCCACGCCCCATACTTC. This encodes CASSYSSTGHAPYF.

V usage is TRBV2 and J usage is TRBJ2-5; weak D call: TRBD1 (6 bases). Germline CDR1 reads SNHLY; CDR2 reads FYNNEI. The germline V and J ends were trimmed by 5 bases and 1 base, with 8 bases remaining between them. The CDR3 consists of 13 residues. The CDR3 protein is CASSMGAQETQYF. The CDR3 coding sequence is TGTGCCAGCAGTATGGGGGCCCAAGAGACCCAGTACTTC.

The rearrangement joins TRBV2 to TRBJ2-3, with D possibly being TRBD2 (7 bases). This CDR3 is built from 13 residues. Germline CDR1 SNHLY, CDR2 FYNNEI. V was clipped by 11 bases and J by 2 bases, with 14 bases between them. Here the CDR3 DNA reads TGTGCCTTAAGGGGGGGGCCCACAGATACGCAGTATTTT. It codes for CALRGGPTDTQYF.

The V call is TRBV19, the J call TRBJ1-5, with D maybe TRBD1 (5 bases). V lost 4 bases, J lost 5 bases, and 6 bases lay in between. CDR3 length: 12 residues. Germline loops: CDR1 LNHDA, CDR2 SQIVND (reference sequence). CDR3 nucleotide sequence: TGTGCCAGTAGTAAAGGGGATCAGCCCCAGCATTTT. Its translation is CASSKGDQPQHF.

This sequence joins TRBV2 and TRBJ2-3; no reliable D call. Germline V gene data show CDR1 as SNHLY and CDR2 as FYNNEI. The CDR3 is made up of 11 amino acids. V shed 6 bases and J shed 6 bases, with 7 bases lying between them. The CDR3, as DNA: TGTGCCAGCAGCTTAGTGGATACGCAGTATTTT. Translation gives CASSLVDTQYF.

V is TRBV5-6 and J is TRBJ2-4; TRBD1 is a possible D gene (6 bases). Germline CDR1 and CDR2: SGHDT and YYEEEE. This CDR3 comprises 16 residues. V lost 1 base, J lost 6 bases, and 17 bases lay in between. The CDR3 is CASSLRWDTSINIQYF. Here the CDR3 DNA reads TGTGCCAGCAGCTTGAGATGGGACACATCGATAAACATTCAGTACTTC.

CDR3 residues: CASSRTQNYGYTF. The CDR3 bases are TGTGCCAGCAGCCGGACACAGAACTATGGCTACACCTTC. The chain recombines TRBV12-3 or TRBV12-4 with TRBJ1-2; maybe TRBD1 (5 bases). The V end lost 6 bases, the J end lost 2 bases, and 10 bases lay between the germline ends. The CDR3 spans 13 residues.

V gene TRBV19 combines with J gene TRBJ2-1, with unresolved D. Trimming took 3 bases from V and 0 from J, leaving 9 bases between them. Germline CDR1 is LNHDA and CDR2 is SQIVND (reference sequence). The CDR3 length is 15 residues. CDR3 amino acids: CASSILGSSYNEQFF. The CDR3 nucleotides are TGTGCCAGTAGTATTTTAGGGTCCTCCTACAATGAGCAGTTCTTC.

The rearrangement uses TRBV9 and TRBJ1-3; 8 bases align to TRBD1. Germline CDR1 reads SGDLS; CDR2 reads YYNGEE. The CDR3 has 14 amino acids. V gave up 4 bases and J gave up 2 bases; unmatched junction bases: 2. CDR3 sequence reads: CASSQDRAGNTIYF. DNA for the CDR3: TGTGCCAGCAGCCAGGACAGGGCTGGAAACACCATATATTTT. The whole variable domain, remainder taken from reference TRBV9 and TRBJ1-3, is DSGVTQTPKHLITATGQRVTLRCSPRSGDLSVYWYQQSLDQGLQFLIQYYNGEERAKGNILERFSAQQFPDLHSELNLSSLELGDSALYFCASSQDRAGNTIYFGEGSWLTVV.

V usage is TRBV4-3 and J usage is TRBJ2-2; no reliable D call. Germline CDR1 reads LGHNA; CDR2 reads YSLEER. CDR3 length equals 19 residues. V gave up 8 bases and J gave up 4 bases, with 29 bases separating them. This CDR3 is CASGKFDATWGGGTGELFF. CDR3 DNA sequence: TGCGCCAGCGGCAAATTTGATGCGACTTGGGGTGGCGGCACCGGGGAGCTGTTTTTT.

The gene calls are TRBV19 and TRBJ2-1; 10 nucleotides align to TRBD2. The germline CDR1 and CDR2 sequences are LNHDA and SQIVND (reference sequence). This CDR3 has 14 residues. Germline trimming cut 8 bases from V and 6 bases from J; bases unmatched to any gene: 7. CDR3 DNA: TGTGCCAGTGCAAGCGGGGGGGCTGGCAATGAGCAGTTCTTC. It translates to CASASGGAGNEQFF.

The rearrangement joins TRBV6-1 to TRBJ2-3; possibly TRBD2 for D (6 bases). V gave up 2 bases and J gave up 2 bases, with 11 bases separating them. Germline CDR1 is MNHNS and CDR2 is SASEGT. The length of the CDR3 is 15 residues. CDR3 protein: CASSEMAGPTDTQYF. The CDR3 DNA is TGTGCCAGCAGTGAAATGGCGGGGCCCACAGATACGCAGTATTTT.

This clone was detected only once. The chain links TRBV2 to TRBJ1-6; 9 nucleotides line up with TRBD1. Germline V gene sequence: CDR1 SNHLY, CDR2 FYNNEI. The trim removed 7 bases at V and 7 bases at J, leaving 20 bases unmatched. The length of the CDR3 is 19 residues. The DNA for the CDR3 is TGTGCCAGCACCACCACCGGGACAGGGTTTTCGGTTGGAAATTCACCCCTCCACTTT. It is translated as CASTTTGTGFSVGNSPLHF.

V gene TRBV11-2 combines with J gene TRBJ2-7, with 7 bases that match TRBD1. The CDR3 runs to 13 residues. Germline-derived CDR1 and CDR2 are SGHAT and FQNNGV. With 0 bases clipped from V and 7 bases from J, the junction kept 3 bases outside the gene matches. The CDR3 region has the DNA TGTGCCAGCAGCTTAGATAGGGGGCGGGAGCAGTACGTC. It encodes CASSLDRGREQYV.

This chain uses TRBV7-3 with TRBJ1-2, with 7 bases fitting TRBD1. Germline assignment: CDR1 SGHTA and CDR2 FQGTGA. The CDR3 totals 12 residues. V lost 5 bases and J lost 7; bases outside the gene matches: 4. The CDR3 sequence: CASSGHRGGYTF. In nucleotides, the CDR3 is TGTGCCAGCAGCGGGCACAGGGGTGGCTACACCTTC.

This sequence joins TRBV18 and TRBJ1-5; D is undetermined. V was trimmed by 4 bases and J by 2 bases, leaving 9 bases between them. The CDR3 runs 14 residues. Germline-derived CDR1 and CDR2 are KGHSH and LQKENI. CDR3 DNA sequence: TGTGCCAGCTCACAGGGAGTTGGCAATCAGCCCCAGCATTTT. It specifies CASSQGVGNQPQHF.

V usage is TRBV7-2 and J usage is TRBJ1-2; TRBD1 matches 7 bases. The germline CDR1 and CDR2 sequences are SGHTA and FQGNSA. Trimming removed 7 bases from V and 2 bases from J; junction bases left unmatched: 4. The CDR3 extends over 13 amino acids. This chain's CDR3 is CASTIRGNYGYTF. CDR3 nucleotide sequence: TGTGCCAGCACCATCAGGGGGAACTATGGCTACACCTTC.

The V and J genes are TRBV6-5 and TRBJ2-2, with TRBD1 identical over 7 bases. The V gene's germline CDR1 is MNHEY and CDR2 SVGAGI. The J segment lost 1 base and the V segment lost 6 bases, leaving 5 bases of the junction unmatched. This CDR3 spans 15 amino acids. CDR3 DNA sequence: TGTGCCAGCAGGACCCGACAGGGGAACACCGGGGAGCTGTTTTTT. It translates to CASRTRQGNTGELFF.

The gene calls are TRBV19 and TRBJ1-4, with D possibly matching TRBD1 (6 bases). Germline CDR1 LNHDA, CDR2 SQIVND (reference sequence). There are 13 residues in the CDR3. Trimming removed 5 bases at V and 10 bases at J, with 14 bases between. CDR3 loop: CASSVAGAGKLFF. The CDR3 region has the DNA TGTGCCAGTAGTGTGGCAGGGGCAGGAAAACTGTTTTTT.

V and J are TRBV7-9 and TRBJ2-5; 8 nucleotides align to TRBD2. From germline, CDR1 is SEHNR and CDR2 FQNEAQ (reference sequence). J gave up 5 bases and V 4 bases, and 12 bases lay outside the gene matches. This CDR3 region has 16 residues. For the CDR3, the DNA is TGTGCCAGCAGCTATAGCGGGGCCCGGGCTTTGGAGACCCAGTACTTC. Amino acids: CASSYSGARALETQYF.

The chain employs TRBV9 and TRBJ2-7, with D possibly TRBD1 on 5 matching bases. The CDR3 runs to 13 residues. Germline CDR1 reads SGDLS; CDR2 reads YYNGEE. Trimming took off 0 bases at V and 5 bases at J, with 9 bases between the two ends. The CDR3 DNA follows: TGTGCCAGCAGCGTAGCCCCCAGGGACGAGCAGTACGTC. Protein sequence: CASSVAPRDEQYV.

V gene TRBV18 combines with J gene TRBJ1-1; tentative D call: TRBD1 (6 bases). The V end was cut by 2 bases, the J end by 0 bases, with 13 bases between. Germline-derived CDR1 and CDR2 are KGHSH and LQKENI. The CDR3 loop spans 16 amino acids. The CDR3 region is CASSPALTGMNTEAFF. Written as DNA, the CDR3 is TGTGCCAGCTCACCAGCCCTAACAGGGATGAACACTGAAGCTTTCTTT.